Sequencing of this T cell receptor (beta chain) was carried out in a study of blood T cells in healthy people across ages. Looking at the study overall: Template switching picked up about one barcoded beta molecule for each two T cells.

V was trimmed by 7 bases and J by 6 bases, leaving 13 bases between them. The CDR3 totals 12 residues. Sample-barcoded 5' priming and a J-beta primer mix drove a second PCR of about 6 to 12 cycles. Each of the samples gave a minimum of 3 million paired-end reads that contained CDR3. MiXCR, applied by TCRdb to the 5' RACE reads, yields one record per CDR3 protein. The sample holds 800,000 to 1,000,000 distinct CDR3 sequences, around 48% seen once. Ten or more counts support this clonotype. The receptor was derived from a man aged 30 to 39 in good health. Sequencing used blood. V usage is TRBV12-3 or TRBV12-4 and J usage is TRBJ2-7; D may correspond to TRBD1 or TRBD2 (6 bases each). The DNA of the CDR3 is TGTGCCAGCACCCTAGGGGGGTTCGAGCAGTACTTC. Protein: CASTLGGFEQYF.